The TCR beta chain described here comes from a study of T cell responses to AZD1222 COVID-19 vaccine. Study-level results: Once two AZD1222 doses were given, Spike-specific TCR breadth and depth went up. Donors were largely white British and mainly female; clonal diversity was possibly underestimated. Seropositivity was recorded at baseline in only 6 or 7 AZD1222 recipients. Regions 160-218 and 743-854 dominated among vaccine-associated CD4 TCRs spanning spike.

In regard to this clone: Its antigen is not identified.

This CDR3 contains 19 residues. V shed 0 bases, J shed 3 bases, and the junction held 11 bases outside the gene matches. CDR1 SGHRS and CDR2 YFSETQ come from the germline V gene. Clones were sequenced by immunoSEQ multiplex PCR, and TCRdb holds only the in-frame ones, with some missing. The table lists around 120,000 clones, about 92% of them singletons. The sequence came from an adult in good health. Sequenced here: peripheral blood, sampled on day 0 of AZD1222 vaccination. V usage is TRBV5-1 and J usage is TRBJ2-2; 10 bases map to TRBD2. CDR3 region: CASSLGGAGGPGDTGELFF. DNA for the CDR3: TGCGCCAGCAGCTTGGGCGGAGCGGGAGGGCCCGGGGACACCGGGGAGCTGTTTTTT.